What follows is one TCR beta chain and its context. The germline V gene has CDR1 SGHKS and CDR2 YYEKEE (reference sequence). The CDR3 has 15 amino acids. The V end was cut by 0 bases, the J end by 9 bases, with 13 bases between. This specimen comes from a study of neoadjuvant anti-PD-1 for oral cavity cancer. Study-wide background: Patients without progression got a fourth dose around day 43.

Using immunoSEQ multiplex PCR, the repertoire was profiled, and TCRdb retains in-frame clones only, with some absent. The table has just over 7,000 clones, over 65% seen once; the top ten hold approximately 3.6%. The gene calls are TRBV5-5 and TRBJ1-6; a weak D match, TRBD1 (6 bases). The receptor was isolated from a person between 40 and 80 years old with oral cavity squamous cell carcinoma. This specimen was PBMCs, taken before nivolumab (anti-PD-1) treatment. CDR3 DNA: TGTGCCAGCAGCTTGGTTGGACAGAGAGGTTCACCCCTCCACTTT. Protein sequence: CASSLVGQRGSPLHF.